This T cell receptor beta chain was captured in a study of beta chain features in type 1 diabetes. Background on the study: Sorted cells examined across all samples numbered about 110,000,000. Study-wide results and caveats: In these data, an HLA type influence on TCRB rearrangement remained unresolved. Type 1 diabetes patients showed a moderate but significant shortening of TCRB CDR3s in all four CD4+ subsets.

Expressed TCRB transcripts were sequenced because the entire RNA isolate underwent reverse transcription. Sequencing used immunoSEQ multiplex PCR; TCRdb keeps in-frame clones, though not all of them. The data show under 200,000 clones, roughly 8% seen once. The CDR3 loop spans 15 amino acids. Trimming pared 1 base from V and 12 bases from J, leaving 19 bases between. Germline CDR1 LNHNV, CDR2 YYDKDF (reference sequence). As regards this clone: Its antigen is unknown.

Sequencing was done on a sample of central memory CD4+ T cells from blood. This chain links TRBV15 with TRBJ2-1; the D gene is possibly TRBD2 (7 bases). The TCR sequence derives from a woman aged 18-30 years with type 1 diabetes. CDR3 nucleotide sequence: TGTGCCACCAGCAGAGTGGAGGGGGGGCGTAGGGTGCAGTTCTTC. It specifies CATSRVEGGRRVQFF.